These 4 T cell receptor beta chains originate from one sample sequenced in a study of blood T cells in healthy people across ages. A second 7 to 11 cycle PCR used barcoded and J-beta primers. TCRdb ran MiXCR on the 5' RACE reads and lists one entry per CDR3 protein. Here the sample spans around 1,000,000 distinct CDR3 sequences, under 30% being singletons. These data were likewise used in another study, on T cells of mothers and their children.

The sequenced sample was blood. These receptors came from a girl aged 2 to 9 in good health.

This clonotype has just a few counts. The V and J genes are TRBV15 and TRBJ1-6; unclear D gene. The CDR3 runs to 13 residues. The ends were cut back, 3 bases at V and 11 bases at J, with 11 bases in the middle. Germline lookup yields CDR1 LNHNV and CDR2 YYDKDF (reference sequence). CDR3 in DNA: TGTGCCACCAGCAGGGTCAGTGAGACACCCCTCCACTTT. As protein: CATSRVSETPLHF.

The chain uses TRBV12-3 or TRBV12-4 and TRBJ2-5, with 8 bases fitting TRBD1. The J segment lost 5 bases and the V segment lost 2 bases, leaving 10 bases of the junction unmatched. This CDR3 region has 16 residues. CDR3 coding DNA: TGTGCCAGCAGTTTAATAGAGACAGGGGTCGGGGAGACCCAGTACTTC. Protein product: CASSLIETGVGETQYF.

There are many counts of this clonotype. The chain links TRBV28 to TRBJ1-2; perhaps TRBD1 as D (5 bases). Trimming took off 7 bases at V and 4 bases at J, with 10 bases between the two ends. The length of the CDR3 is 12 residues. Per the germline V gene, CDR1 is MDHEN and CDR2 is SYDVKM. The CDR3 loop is CASNRDSYGYTF. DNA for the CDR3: TGTGCCAGCAACCGTGACAGCTATGGCTACACCTTC.

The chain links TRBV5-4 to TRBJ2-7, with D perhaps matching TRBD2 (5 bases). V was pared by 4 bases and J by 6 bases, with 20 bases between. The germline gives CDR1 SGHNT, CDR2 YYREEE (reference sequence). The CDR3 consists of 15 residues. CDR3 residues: CASSPARGSTVEQYF. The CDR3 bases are TGTGCCAGCAGCCCAGCCCGGGGATCGACGGTCGAGCAGTACTTC.